This T cell receptor beta chain emerged from a study of cytomegalovirus exposure and HLA in healthy donors (TCRdb year 2017). As for the study more broadly: In an earlier analysis of 587 of the donors, about 260 Gb of sequence data and 90 million to 120 million unique TCR beta sequences from 150 million to 200 million T cells were reported. About 320 gigabases of sequencing data and tens of millions of unique TCR sequences were included in an early release covering 550 to 650 HLA-typed donors. The genetic ancestry cluster associated with self-reported Caucasian donors included 70% to 85% of the 300 to 450 genotyped donors. The study was designed to test whether signatures of past pathogen exposure could be identified by cataloging public T cell receptors. Using immunosequencing, the study profiled T cell repertoires from 500 to 800 subjects and related those repertoires to cytomegalovirus serostatus. Besides the first cohort of approximately 710 subjects, a separate validation cohort made up of over 95 different subjects was used. High-throughput TCR immunosequencing, statistical association of individual TCRs with disease status, and machine learning were combined to predict cytomegalovirus infection status. A later analysis re-examined previously published TCR beta repertoires from several hundred donors and added high-resolution HLA genotyping to investigate patterns of TCR occurrence. Rather than using new phenotypic data, the later analysis identified candidate immune exposures from TCR beta sequences and from how often those sequences occurred across donors. In an earlier analysis of a few hundred of the donors, high-throughput TCR beta sequencing was used to judge whether each TCR beta V gene segment behaved as functional or pseudogenic. Alongside the repertoire data, information on donor age, sex, ethnicity and CMV serostatus was compiled. In a later genetic analysis, genome-wide SNP genotypes for about 55% of the roughly 670 donors were used, and that subset was treated as a discovery cohort. Every discovery cohort repertoire had been produced on one sequencing platform. HLA typing included class I and class II loci at four-digit resolution. Typing coverage varied by locus: roughly 620-640 donors for A, B, C, DRB1 and DQB1; 522 for DQA1; about 590 for DPA1; around 450 for DPB1. Because of strong linkage in the cohort, a handful of DR-DQ haplotypes were treated as single units for association and clustering. Across around 400 genotyped donors of the cohort, an average of about 200,000 unique TCR beta nucleotide sequences per donor were sequenced, and approximately 19% of those sequences were non-productive.

The cohort was made up of approximately 670 healthy bone marrow donors. At the time of sampling, all cohort members were nominally healthy, though unrecorded immune exposures were likely present. The donor was CMV seronegative and was included in the group of 352 seronegative cohort members. A peripheral blood sample was provided by each donor, and peripheral blood mononuclear cells were used for TCR beta sequencing. The Qiagen DNeasy Blood Extraction Kit was used to extract genomic DNA from the blood cell samples. Library construction relied on the immunoSEQ multiplex PCR assay. A mixture of 60 forward primers for TCR Vbeta segments and 13 reverse primers for TCR Jbeta segments was used in the multiplex PCR. The CDR3 region of rearranged TCR beta genes was amplified from genomic DNA by a multiplex PCR assay. Amplified TCR beta libraries were sequenced as 87-base-pair reads on the Illumina HiSeq System. The authors' pipeline ran thus. A later analysis counted some 74 million unique TCR beta chains across the 600 to 850 repertoires, and roughly 9.9 million of these chains were shared by at least two donors. A nearest-neighbor algorithm error-corrected the raw reads and collapsed the reads into unique sequences, merging closely related sequences to remove PCR and sequencing errors. V, D and J gene segments were assigned by aligning CDR3 sequences to IMGT reference sequences. For a sequence to be retained, at least a six-nucleotide match to both a V gene segment and a J gene segment was required. A rearrangement counted as productive if the CDR3 had no stop codons and remained in frame with V and J, and every other rearrangement counted as non-productive. Following IMGT convention, CDR3 was defined as the stretch from the second conserved V-encoded cysteine to the conserved J-encoded phenylalanine. The earlier analysis of roughly 590 of the donors excluded sequences that lacked an unambiguous match to a single V gene segment. In an earlier analysis of some 590 of the donors, a V segment was called functional when productive rearrangements were above 56.7%, and segregating when the standard deviation between donors exceeded 5%. A statistical classification framework was built for diagnosing cytomegalovirus status from the catalog of TCR beta chain sequences. A later analysis assigned V and J genes by comparing TCR nucleotide sequences with IMGT/GENE-DB human TR gene sequences. Using the TCRdist pipeline, a later analysis assigned CDR3 sequences along with most-parsimonious VDJ recombination scenarios. A later analysis defined each TCR beta chain by its CDR3 amino acid sequence plus V-gene family, and excluded reads lacking a unique V-gene family. To address suspected cross-contamination and a sequencing artifact, a later analysis removed approximately 600 highly shared, low-generation-probability nucleotide sequences. In a later analysis, a clonal expansion index was calculated for each public chain from normalized within-repertoire ranks of inferred template counts. A later analysis computed generation probabilities with a VDJ recombination model fitted to out-of-frame rearrangements, and checked the results against IGoR. Hypergeometric tests were used in a later analysis to score TCR-TCR, TCR-HLA and TCR-CMV co-occurrence, with a repertoire-size bias correction applied to the TCR pairs. To estimate false discovery rates, a later analysis permuted the HLA or CMV assignments 20 times. A later analysis grouped co-occurring TCRs with DBSCAN, adding TCRdist sequence similarity when clustering within HLA-allele-positive subsets. For co-occurrence clustering, repertoires with fewer than 30,000 or more than 120,000 public chains were excluded, along with about five repertoires with anomalous nucleotide sharing. The source is immuneACCESS, and TCRdb retained only in-frame sequences with V and J called. Part of the clones is not carried over; for the studies checked, unresolved V genes explain less than half of this, and the remainder is unexplained. The DNA was the basis for D and trimming; V, J and clone size are from that table. For this sample there are about 21,000 clones; over 65% appear just once. Clones ranked in the top ten supply 6% to 9.5% of the sample.

Deletion took 2 bases off V and 7 bases off J, with a span of 16 bases between the germline ends. According to the germline V gene, CDR1 reads SGDLS and CDR2 reads YYNGEE. Counted from cysteine to phenylalanine, this CDR3 has 15 amino acids. CDR3 DNA only is kept here, 45 bases in frame from base 1. Here is what the overall study found, with its caveats: A later genetic analysis associated a missense DCLRE1C variant with V-gene and J-gene trimming of TCR beta chains, and an independent cohort replicated the association. For the cohort, immune exposure information was limited to CMV serostatus. A few of the identified cytomegalovirus-associated TCR beta chains were confirmed in vitro to be specific for cytomegalovirus antigens. According to a later analysis, TCR association rates differed among HLA loci, with DRB1 alleles showing the most associated TCRs and HLA-C alleles showing the fewest. In a later genetic analysis, fewer N-insertions in productive TCRs were reported among donors in an Asian-associated ancestry cluster than the roughly 700-donor mean. The study gave a list of under 200 TCR beta chains associated with cytomegalovirus. According to a later analysis, most CMV-associated TCR beta chains appeared to be HLA-restricted, and the HLA associations seemed to be driven largely by CMV exposure. In this cohort, only TCR beta chains were sequenced, and detectable features were limited by the absence of alpha or paired-chain data. HLA typing was unavailable for some donors at each locus, so association tests used only the typed subset. Linkage disequilibrium might explain the correlated functional status among segregating V segments, but an unknown experimental factor could not be ruled out. Cytomegalovirus status was reported to be diagnosed by the classifier with high specificity and sensitivity in both the original and validation cohorts. A later analysis found that HLA-associated TCR beta chains were more clonally expanded and had lower generation probabilities than equally common non-associated chains. In a later analysis, some 17,000 TCR beta sequences were associated with specific HLA alleles at a false discovery rate of 0.05. Because the 87-base-pair reads could not distinguish some IMGT-functional V segments, including TRBV6-2 and TRBV6-3, those segments were excluded. A further reported finding was that TCR beta sequences accurately predicted the HLA-A and HLA-B alleles for most subjects in the first cohort. A later analysis reported that several top co-occurrence clusters appeared linked to parvovirus B19, influenza, CMV and Epstein-Barr virus. According to the authors, the approach could potentially be generalized to other disease states and immunological phenotypes. Presence/absence analyses assumed roughly uniform sequencing depth across donors, an assumption that may not hold. Strong co-occurrence of HLA alleles, especially DR and DQ, made assigning TCR associations to individual alleles difficult. In an earlier analysis of some 500 of the donors, most TCR beta V segments appeared in productive rearrangements about 87% or about 30% of the time, broadly matching IMGT annotations. Most TCR sequences were seen in very few donors, while some public TCRs were found in many individuals. A group of highly shared sequence variants was considered likely to be a technical artifact of the sequencing pipeline. Over 15 rarely observed V segments, including chromosome 9 orphons, were excluded from the earlier analysis of about 500 of the donors because counts were too low.

For this clone: The clone's antigen remains unknown. No much larger clone exists at a distance of one base, and base qualities are not known.

Sequencing used PBMCs. In this chain, TRBV9 is recombined with TRBJ1-3; D gene: possibly TRBD1, on 5 matching bases. The sequence was obtained from a man between 60 and 75 years old in good health and CMV-seronegative. The DNA sequence is TGTGCCAGCAGCGTTTCCCCCCGTGGGGGGAACACCATATATTTT. Its product reads: CASSVSPRGGNTIYF.